The following is a T cell receptor (beta chain) sequence with its context. RNA amounts of roughly 0.45 to 1 ug underwent reverse transcription with random hexamers. A single record per CDR3 protein comes from TCRdb applying MiXCR to the immunoSEQ multiplex PCR reads. The sample gives approximately 80,000 distinct CDR3 sequences, roughly 94% of which show up once; roughly 0.5% is in the top ten. The data were obtained in a study of CD8 T cells in Susac syndrome. CDR3 length: 13 residues. The V gene lost 2 bases and the J gene lost 6 bases, with 11 bases spanning the gap. In germline, CDR1 is MDHEN, CDR2 SYDVKM. The T cells that were sequenced for TCR beta were CD8+ and CD4+ cells from blood.

The sequenced material came from CD8+ T cells from PBMCs. The chain employs TRBV28 and TRBJ2-7; possible D gene TRBD1, 5 bases. This TCR was sampled from a human donor with Susac syndrome. CDR3: CASSLVQGPEQYF. DNA for the CDR3: TGTGCCAGCAGTTTAGTCCAGGGTCCCGAGCAGTACTTC.